These T cell receptor beta chains were read from a single sample in a study of blood T cells in healthy people across ages. MiXCR, applied by TCRdb to the 5' RACE reads, yields one record per CDR3 protein. This repertoire shows some 1.5 million distinct CDR3 sequences, 35% to 45% found once; its top ten account for less than 5%. The sample was blood. The source is a woman aged 18 to 35 in good health. Each CDR3 is given with its conserved first and last residue.

TRBV5-1,TRBJ2-7,CASRSGVNYEQYF
TRBV7-3,TRBJ2-3,CASSLPLHTQYF
TRBV5-5,TRBJ2-4,CASSETPSSEQYF
TRBV6-2/TRBV6-3,TRBJ2-3,CASGTWTTDTQYF
TRBV7-9,TRBJ1-1,CASTATGGTEAFF
TRBV19,TRBJ1-1,CASSMELGMGTEAFF
TRBV5-1,TRBJ2-3,CASRPTSGSTDTQYF
TRBV3-1,TRBJ2-3,CASSQVDTQYF
TRBV4-3,TRBJ2-1,CASSQEMAGAQETQFF
TRBV20-1,TRBJ1-2,CSAAQDYGYTF
TRBV20-1,TRBJ2-4,CSARGLAKNIQYF
TRBV10-3,TRBJ2-5,CAISDQEETQYF
TRBV7-2,TRBJ2-1,CASSLTLAGGHNEQFF
TRBV7-9,TRBJ2-5,CASSLAFQQETQYF
TRBV28,TRBJ2-7,CASRDDRSSYEQYF
TRBV6-2/TRBV6-3,TRBJ1-4,CASTSFATNEKLFF
TRBV18,TRBJ2-1,CASSPVSTDSEQFF
TRBV7-2,TRBJ2-1,CASSYLRTSGLGMNEQFF
TRBV29-1,TRBJ2-5,CSVEDYRGLNNEQYF
TRBV20-1,.,CSATDRDYEQYF
TRBV7-9,TRBJ2-3,CASSLYRAGDTQYF
TRBV4-1,.,CASSQDARTGGYEQYF
TRBV12-3/TRBV12-4,TRBJ1-5,CASSGQVPRNQPQHF
TRBV30,TRBJ1-2,CAYEPGKGYTF
TRBV6-2/TRBV6-3,TRBJ1-2,CASRSRGTAYGYTF
TRBV5-1,TRBJ2-2,CASSWGLVNTGELFF
TRBV6-2/TRBV6-3,TRBJ2-3,CASSQLAVWDTQYF
TRBV20-1,TRBJ2-7,CSAPDGSYEQYF
TRBV27,TRBJ2-2,CASSSGTGTGELFF
TRBV7-9,TRBJ1-1,CASSLIRGNTEAFF